The rows below give T cell receptor beta chains drawn from one sample of a study of blood T cell repertoires in COVID-19. Assay used: immunoSEQ multiplex PCR; TCRdb lists only in-frame clones, some missing. Of about 160,000 clones in the sample, around nine tenths were seen once. The specimen was peripheral blood. Receptor source: a man aged 60 to 69 with COVID-19, enrolled during active disease. Each CDR3 is given with its conserved first and last residue. The order of the fields is J gene, V gene, D gene, clone size, CDR3 protein, CDR3 DNA. D genes are given only for firm matches. Not every row has a clone size; where given, it reads once, few, many or a size class.

J: TRBJ1-4
V: TRBV7-2
D: .
size: .
CDR3: CASSSNRVEKLFF
DNA: TGTGCCAGCAGCTCCAACAGGGTCGAAAAACTGTTTTTT

J: TRBJ2-1
V: TRBV25-1
D: .
size: .
CDR3: CASSPPRGAYNEQFF
DNA: TGTGCCAGCAGTCCTCCTCGCGGGGCCTACAATGAGCAGTTCTTC

J: TRBJ1-2
V: TRBV5-4
D: .
size: .
CDR3: CASSLGNNYGYTF
DNA: TGTGCCAGCAGCCTCGGGAATAACTATGGCTACACCTTC

J: TRBJ1-6
V: TRBV28
D: .
size: .
CDR3: CASIGRRGVGSYNSPLHF
DNA: TGTGCCAGCATAGGGCGAAGGGGCGTCGGCTCCTATAATTCACCCCTCCACTTT

J: TRBJ1-4
V: TRBV6-5
D: .
size: .
CDR3: CASSYSREKLFF
DNA: TGTGCCAGCAGTTACTCGAGGGAAAAACTGTTTTTT

J: TRBJ2-2
V: TRBV5-1
D: .
size: .
CDR3: CASSFPGKTNTGELFF
DNA: TGCGCCAGCAGCTTTCCAGGGAAAACGAACACCGGGGAGCTGTTTTTT

J: TRBJ2-4
V: TRBV30
D: .
size: .
CDR3: CAWSVRGGFLAKNIQYF
DNA: TGTGCCTGGAGTGTACGTGGAGGTTTCTTAGCCAAAAACATTCAGTACTTC

J: TRBJ1-3
V: TRBV10-3
D: .
size: .
CDR3: CAISESGQGNTIYF
DNA: TGTGCCATCAGTGAGTCGGGGCAAGGAAACACCATATATTTT

J: TRBJ1-3
V: TRBV7-9
D: TRBD1
size: .
CDR3: CASSWTGTGNTIYF
DNA: TGTGCCAGCAGCTGGACAGGAACTGGAAACACCATATATTTT

J: TRBJ2-7
V: TRBV6-5
D: TRBD1
size: .
CDR3: CASSPTGTGSQEQYF
DNA: TGTGCCAGCAGTCCCACCGGGACAGGGTCTCAAGAGCAGTACTTC

J: TRBJ1-3
V: TRBV28
D: .
size: once
CDR3: CASGNRAPGNTIYF
DNA: TGTGCCAGCGGAAACAGGGCCCCTGGAAACACCATATATTTT

J: TRBJ2-2
V: TRBV30
D: .
size: .
CDR3: CAWSLGVGELFF
DNA: TGTGCCTGGTCCCTAGGGGTCGGGGAGCTGTTTTTT

J: TRBJ2-7
V: TRBV27
D: TRBD2
size: .
CDR3: CASSSKRDSYEQYF
DNA: TGTGCCAGCAGTTCAAAGCGGGACTCCTACGAGCAGTACTTC

J: TRBJ1-1
V: TRBV5-5
D: TRBD1
size: .
CDR3: CASSSNRGYTEAFF
DNA: TGTGCCAGCAGTTCTAACAGGGGTTACACTGAAGCTTTCTTT

J: TRBJ2-2
V: TRBV9
D: TRBD1
size: once
CDR3: CASSPQGARTGELFF
DNA: TGTGCCAGCAGCCCGCAGGGGGCCCGCACCGGGGAGCTGTTTTTT

J: TRBJ1-5
V: TRBV12-3/TRBV12-4
D: .
size: .
CDR3: CASSLTTQPQHF
DNA: TGTGCCAGCAGTTTAACAACTCAGCCCCAGCATTTT